The 6 T cell receptor beta chains given below trace back to one sample, sequenced in a study of vaccination and CD4 T cells after COVID-19. Documented treatment: roughly 11-day PBMC culture with coronavirus spike peptide pools or control peptides (ViraFEST assay). The Oncomine TCR Beta short-read assay was applied to DNA of cultured CD4+ T cells. Each CDR3 protein gets one entry after TCRdb re-called the PCR reads with MiXCR. Among more than 20,000 distinct CDR3 sequences listed, about 50% were seen once. These receptors lack a known antigen. Sequencing used CD4+ T cells from blood, cultured in vitro, obtained before SARS-CoV-2 vaccination. The receptors derive from a human donor who received a COVID-19 vaccine.

The chain recombines TRBV20-1 with TRBJ2-3; perhaps TRBD1 as D (5 bases). Germline CDR1 is DFQATT and CDR2 is SNEGSKA (reference sequence). The CDR3 runs 16 residues. V lost 0 bases and J lost 3, with 16 bases in between. Written as DNA, the CDR3 is TGCAGTGCTAGAGACCCTGACGACAGTATAACAGATACGCAGTATTTT. Encoded protein: CSARDPDDSITDTQYF.

V is TRBV6-1 and J is TRBJ1-1; D unclear. CDR1 is MNHNS and CDR2 is SASEGT in the germline V gene. The CDR3 spans 13 residues. V was cut by 4 bases and J by 4 bases, with 10 bases left in between. The CDR3 is CASSGWRGTEAFF. In DNA form, the CDR3 reads TGTGCCAGCAGTGGGTGGCGTGGCACTGAAGCTTTCTTT.

The chain is built from TRBV6-5 and TRBJ1-1, with 11 bases fitting TRBD1. The CDR3 sequence is 16 residues long. Germline assignment: CDR1 MNHEY and CDR2 SVGAGI. Losses at the gene ends were 3 bases for V and 3 bases for J; bases not matched to a gene: 6. CDR3 coding DNA: TGTGCCAGCAGTTATGGGACAGGGGGTGGATACACTGAAGCTTTCTTT. Translation: CASSYGTGGGYTEAFF.

The V gene is TRBV5-1, the J gene TRBJ1-5; a weak D match, TRBD1 (6 bases). The CDR3 has 15 residues. The V gene lost 4 bases and the J gene lost 1 base, with 12 bases spanning the gap. CDR1 is SGHRS and CDR2 is YFSETQ in the germline V gene. CDR3 residues: CASSPGQNSNQPQHF. For the CDR3, the DNA is TGCGCCAGCAGCCCGGGACAAAACAGCAATCAGCCCCAGCATTTT.

The gene calls are TRBV7-8 and TRBJ2-7, with 11 bases lining up with TRBD2. The CDR3 is made up of 13 amino acids. V lost 5 bases and J lost 7; bases outside the gene matches: 4. The germline CDR1 and CDR2 sequences are SGHVS and FQNEAQ. The CDR3 protein is CASSPRLAGEQYF. CDR3 DNA sequence: TGTGCCAGCAGCCCCCGACTAGCGGGAGAGCAGTACTTC.

The CDR3 DNA follows: TGTGCCAGCAGGCCCCCGGGACAGCAAACTGAAGCTTTCTTT. Its protein product is CASRPPGQQTEAFF. V is TRBV2 and J is TRBJ1-1; 7 nucleotides line up with TRBD1. The CDR3 extends over 14 amino acids. V shed 6 bases, J shed 5 bases, and the junction held 9 bases outside the gene matches. Germline-derived CDR1 and CDR2 are SNHLY and FYNNEI.